Each of the 12 T cell receptor beta chains below was sequenced from the same sample in a study of blood T cell repertoires in COVID-19. Using immunoSEQ multiplex PCR, the repertoire was profiled, and TCRdb retains in-frame clones only, with some absent. This table has 150,000 or so clones, about 86% appearing once. The specimen sequenced was PBMCs or T cells enriched from blood (not recorded which). The receptors here all came from a man aged 45-60 years who had recovered from COVID-19.

The chain carries TRBV5-1 and TRBJ2-1, with 7 bases that match TRBD1. The CDR3 runs to 14 residues. The J segment lost 6 bases and the V segment lost 5 bases, leaving 8 bases of the junction unmatched. Germline values: CDR1 SGHRS, CDR2 YFSETQ. In nucleotides, the CDR3 is TGCGCCAGCAGTTTACAGGGGCACCTCAATGAGCAGTTCTTC. This translates into CASSLQGHLNEQFF.

This chain joins TRBV6-2 or TRBV6-3 and TRBJ1-1; unclear D gene. The CDR3 runs 16 residues. V was trimmed by 5 bases and J by 2 bases, leaving 18 bases between them. The V gene's germline CDR1 is MNHEY and CDR2 SVGEGT. This CDR3 reads CASSTRRTAVNTEAFF. Here the CDR3 DNA reads TGTGCCAGCAGTACCCGGAGGACGGCAGTTAACACTGAAGCTTTCTTT.

CDR3: CAWSTGRNQPQHF. In DNA, the CDR3 is TGTGCCTGGTCGACAGGGCGCAATCAGCCCCAGCATTTT. The rearrangement joins TRBV30 to TRBJ1-5, with TRBD1 matching 7 bases. Trimming cost V 5 bases and J 2 bases; bases outside gene matches: 3. Germline V lookup: CDR1 GTSNPN, CDR2 SVGIG (reference sequence). CDR3 length: 13 residues.

The chain carries TRBV3-1 (or the pseudogene TRBV3-2) and TRBJ2-3, with a tentative D call TRBD2 (5 bases). Germline CDR1 is LGHDT and CDR2 is YNNKEL (reference sequence). V was trimmed by 1 base and J by 3 bases, leaving 11 bases between them. The length of the CDR3 is 15 residues. This chain's CDR3 is CASSQASGRTDTQYF. For the CDR3, the DNA is TGTGCCAGCAGCCAAGCCAGCGGTCGAACAGATACGCAGTATTTT.

CDR3 residues: CASSLQGTVDYEQYF. For the CDR3, the DNA is TGTGCCAGCTCCCTGCAGGGGACAGTAGACTACGAGCAGTACTTC. V gene TRBV6-5 combines with J gene TRBJ2-7; 7 positions match TRBD1. The germline V gene has CDR1 MNHEY and CDR2 SVGAGI. J gave up 3 bases and V 8 bases, and 13 bases lay outside the gene matches. The CDR3 extends over 15 amino acids.

The gene calls are TRBV9 and TRBJ1-5, with 10 bases identical to TRBD1. This CDR3 region has 14 residues. Germline-derived CDR1 and CDR2 are SGDLS and YYNGEE. V trimming: 3 bases; J trimming: 6 bases; junction bases outside the gene matches: 3. The CDR3 here is CASSEDRGTQPQHF. The DNA for the CDR3 is TGTGCCAGCAGCGAGGACAGGGGGACTCAGCCCCAGCATTTT. Based on the CDR3 plus reference TRBV9 and TRBJ1-5, the full variable domain is DSGVTQTPKHLITATGQRVTLRCSPRSGDLSVYWYQQSLDQGLQFLIQYYNGEERAKGNILERFSAQQFPDLHSELNLSSLELGDSALYFCASSEDRGTQPQHFGDGTRLSIL.

V usage is TRBV10-1 and J usage is TRBJ2-5; 11 nucleotides match TRBD2. CDR1 is WNHNN, CDR2 SYGVQD, per germline (reference sequence). This CDR3 comprises 16 residues. V lost 10 bases to trimming and J lost 4 bases; unmatched junction nucleotides: 14. The CDR3 reads CAKPPPLAGGPETQYF. CDR3 coding DNA: TGCGCCAAGCCCCCGCCCTTAGCGGGGGGGCCAGAGACCCAGTACTTC.

This chain connects TRBV3-1 (or the pseudogene TRBV3-2) to TRBJ2-7; TRBD2 might be the D (5 bases). The germline gives CDR1 LGHDT, CDR2 YNNKEL (reference sequence). The CDR3 length is 14 residues. Trimming shortened V by 1 base and J by 1 base, and 8 bases separated the two germline ends. The CDR3: CASSQGTPSYEQYF. The CDR3 DNA reads as TGTGCCAGCAGCCAAGGGACTCCTTCCTACGAGCAGTACTTC.

The gene calls are TRBV3-1 (or the pseudogene TRBV3-2) and TRBJ2-7; D ambiguous. The V gene's germline CDR1 is LGHDT and CDR2 YNNKEL (reference sequence). The V gene lost 3 bases and the J gene lost 4 bases, with 16 bases spanning the gap. The CDR3 extends over 15 amino acids. CDR3 sequence reads: CASSQSVARPYEQYF. DNA for the CDR3: TGTGCCAGCAGCCAGAGTGTAGCTAGGCCTTACGAGCAGTACTTC.

The rearrangement joins TRBV27 to TRBJ1-6; D unclear. This CDR3 is 14 amino acids long. Looked up from germline, CDR1 is MNHEY and CDR2 is SMNVEV (reference sequence). V gave up 8 bases and J gave up 5 bases, with 13 bases separating them. For the CDR3, the DNA is TGTGCCAGCTCCTGGCGGTTTGATAATTCACCCCTCCACTTT. Protein: CASSWRFDNSPLHF.

The chain couples TRBV4-1 to TRBJ2-2; unclear D gene. Trimming pared 1 base from V and 4 bases from J, leaving 10 bases between. Germline assignment: CDR1 MGHRA and CDR2 YSYEKL. The CDR3 has 15 amino acids. For the CDR3, the DNA is TGCGCCAGCAGCCAAGTCGGCAGACTCACCGGGGAGCTGTTTTTT. As protein: CASSQVGRLTGELFF.

The chain is built from TRBV10-3 and TRBJ1-2, with D perhaps TRBD1 (6 bases). Germline assignment: CDR1 ENHRY and CDR2 SYGVKD. The CDR3 spans 13 residues. The V end lost 5 bases, the J end lost 2 bases, and 9 bases lay between the germline ends. CDR3 nucleotides: TGTGCCATCAGTCACAGGGAAAACTATGGCTACACCTTC. This sequence encodes CAISHRENYGYTF.